This T cell receptor (beta chain) was documented in a study of metastatic and nonmetastatic thyroid tumors. Study-wide context: Samples came from malignant and benign thyroid patients, and repertoires were compared across blood and tumor or nodule tissue. Study outcomes and limitations: As reported, TCR beta diversity in blood and tumor was significantly higher in malignant thyroid tumors than in benign nodules.

The sample holds many counts of this clone. Its antigen is unknown. With MiXCR, TCRdb called clones anew from the PCR reads. The table records approximately 15,000 clones, around a fifth of them present only once. Per the germline V gene, CDR1 is PRHDT and CDR2 is FYEKMQ (reference sequence). The CDR3 sequence is 16 residues long. Unmatched junction bases numbered 8, after V lost 3 bases and J lost 1 base. Thyroid surgery took place with no prior treatment in any patient. The source is a female donor with papillary thyroid cancer or a benign thyroid nodule (not recorded which). Some clones in this sample may be carry-over from other donors' samples. The chain has TRBV13 and TRBJ1-2; 7 bases fit TRBD1. The sample consisted of adjacent normal tissue. Written as DNA, the CDR3 is TGTGCCAGCAGCTTGGTGGGAGGGGGCCTTAACTATGGCTACACCTTC. It translates to CASSLVGGGLNYGYTF.